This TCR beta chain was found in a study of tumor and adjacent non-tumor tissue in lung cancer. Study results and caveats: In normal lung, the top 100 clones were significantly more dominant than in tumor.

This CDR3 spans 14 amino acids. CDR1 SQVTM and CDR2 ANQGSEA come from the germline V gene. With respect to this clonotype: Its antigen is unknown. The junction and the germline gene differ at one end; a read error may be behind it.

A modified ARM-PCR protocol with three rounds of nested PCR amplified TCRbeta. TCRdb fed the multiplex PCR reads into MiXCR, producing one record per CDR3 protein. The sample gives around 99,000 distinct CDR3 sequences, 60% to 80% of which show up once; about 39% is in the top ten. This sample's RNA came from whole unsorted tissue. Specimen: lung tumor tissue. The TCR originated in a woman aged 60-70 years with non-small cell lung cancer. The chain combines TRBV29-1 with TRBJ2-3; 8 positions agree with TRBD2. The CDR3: CTIQDSGNTDTHYF. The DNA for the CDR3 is TGCACCATACAGGATAGCGGGAACACAGATACGCATTATTTT.